This TCR beta chain stems from a study of T-cell memory formation after mild COVID-19 (TCRdb year 2021). Describing the broader study: TCR sequence clusters from the two donors were largely donor specific. In two donors, T-cell clones that expanded and contracted after mild COVID-19 were followed by sequencing TCRalpha and TCRbeta repertoires longitudinally. The cohort was made up of two young adult volunteers, one female and one male, who were previously healthy.

What the research found in general, with its limitations: Contracting CD4+ clones were located mainly in the CM and EM memory subsets, whereas CD8+ clones were found to be enriched in EMRA. Balanced CD4/CD8 phenotypes were observed for clones contracting from day 15 to 85, whereas a bias towards CD4+ was observed for a second wave of clones expanding from day 15 to 37. The detection of some responding clones in pre-infection memory suggests that pre-existing cross-reactive memory T cells joined the SARS-CoV-2 response. SARS-CoV-2 specificity of the second-wave clones peaking on day 37 was not confirmed. Only a couple of mild cases were covered in the study, and larger cohorts including severe cases with pre-infection samples were considered necessary.

Trimming costs V 0 bases and J 0 bases, and their ends lie 12 bases apart. Looking up the germline V gene yields CDR1 SGHTA and CDR2 FQGNSA. The CDR3, cysteine through phenylalanine, is 16 amino acids long. This entry keeps only the CDR3 DNA: 48 bases, framed from base 1. Sequencing relied on an Illumina NovaSeq 6000. cDNA libraries for TCRalpha and TCRbeta were prepared by 5'RACE using constant-segment primers, with sample barcodes and unique molecular identifiers added. RNA was extracted from every sample with Trizol reagent. Amplification of the libraries took two PCR steps, and the second step added a second sample barcode plus Illumina TruSeq adapters. Sequencing of the libraries was done on an Illumina NovaSeq, producing 2 x 150 bp paired-end reads. The study's processing was this. With migec v1.2.7, reads were demultiplexed and then collapsed into UMI-guided consensus sequences. Using mixcr v2.1.11, UMI consensuses were aligned to TRA and TRB V and J templates and then assembled into clonotypes. A clonotype was counted as expanded or contracted only when both edgeR and NoisET called the clonotype significant, with the noise models trained on biological replicates. For edgeR calls, the cutoffs were a false discovery rate-adjusted p below 0.01 and a log2 fold-change threshold of 1. As an exploratory analysis of dynamics, PCA with hierarchical clustering was applied to max-normalized trajectories of the 1000 most abundant clonotypes. The CD4 or CD8 phenotype of responding clones was assigned using the separately sequenced CD4+ and CD8+ repertoires. In TCRdb, the public reads were trimmed at Q25 with fastp and aligned with MiXCR, with productive beta chains retained. Every CDR3 protein is listed once, alongside the most common genes and DNA of its rows. What appears here as the V and J calls and clone size reflects TCRdb's work, not the paper's. Counted in this sample were 200,000 or so distinct CDR3 sequences; roughly 16% of them appeared once. The top ten clonotypes cover 2% to 2.5% of the sample.

PBMCs were isolated by Ficoll-Paque density gradient centrifugation. Only a few counts were recorded for this clonotype. Its target antigen remains unknown. No base-level quality is on record; no much larger clone is a single base apart. The sequence joins TRBV7-2 to TRBJ2-7; a tentative D call is TRBD1 (6 bases match). The sequenced sample was PBMCs or a T cell subset sorted from them (not recorded which). This sequence was found in an adult woman who had mild COVID-19 (a few samples of this study predate the infection). The sample titles of this study are shuffled in the database, so cell type and time point are left out; the donor was told from shared clones. In nucleotide form, the sequence is TGTGCCAGCAGCTTAGCCCTACAGGGACCCTCCTACGAGCAGTACTTC. Translation gives CASSLALQGPSYEQYF.